A single sample is the source of the 5 T cell receptor beta chains below, sequenced in a study of T cell repertoires in ileal Crohn's disease. Assay used: immunoSEQ multiplex PCR; TCRdb lists only in-frame clones, some missing. The sample shows approximately 8,000 clones, roughly 79% of them seen only once. The specimen was ileal tissue. Receptors originate from an adult with Crohn's disease.

The chain couples TRBV25-1 to TRBJ2-7; perhaps TRBD1 as D (5 bases). CDR3 length: 15 residues. Trimming shortened V by 1 base and J by 2 bases, and 12 bases separated the two germline ends. Germline V gene data show CDR1 as MGHDK and CDR2 as SYGVNS. The DNA of the CDR3 is TGTGCCAGCAGTGAATCCCCCCGACAGCCCTACGAGCAGTACTTC. Its translation: CASSESPRQPYEQYF.

The V call is TRBV5-4, the J call TRBJ1-2, with TRBD1 matching over 8 bases. Germline V gene sequence: CDR1 SGHNT, CDR2 YYREEE (reference sequence). V gave up 2 bases and J gave up 4 bases; unmatched junction bases: 4. This CDR3 has 14 amino acids. CDR3 nucleotide sequence: TGTGCCAGCAGCTTTGGACAGGGCGGCTATGGCTACACCTTC. Its translation: CASSFGQGGYGYTF.

The genes are TRBV30 and TRBJ2-5; tentative D call: TRBD1 (5 bases). Germline assignment: CDR1 GTSNPN and CDR2 SVGIG (reference sequence). The V end was cut by 5 bases, the J end by 7 bases, with 11 bases between. This CDR3 has 11 amino acids. This CDR3 reads CAWGAPATQYF. In DNA form, the CDR3 reads TGTGCCTGGGGGGCCCCAGCGACCCAGTACTTC.

The V gene is TRBV6-1, the J gene TRBJ2-3, with 13 bases fitting TRBD2. After removal of 2 bases from V and 4 bases from J, the junction contained 3 bases not matched to a gene. Germline-derived CDR1 and CDR2 are MNHNS and SASEGT. The CDR3 has 16 residues. CDR3 coding DNA: TGTGCCAGCAGTGAAAGACTAGCGGGAGGCGCAGATACGCAGTATTTT. Protein product: CASSERLAGGADTQYF.

The chain links TRBV19 to TRBJ2-1; no firm D call. Germline assignment: CDR1 LNHDA and CDR2 SQIVND (reference sequence). CDR3 size: 15 residues. V gave up 2 bases and J gave up 2 bases, with 10 bases separating them. CDR3 nucleotide sequence: TGTGCCAGTAGTATAAGGAGTACCACCTACAATGAGCAGTTCTTC. This translates into CASSIRSTTYNEQFF. Full variable domain (remainder filled in from reference TRBV19 and TRBJ2-1): DGGITQSPKYLFRKEGQNVTLSCEQNLNHDAMYWYRQDPGQGLRLIYYSQIVNDFQKGDIAEGYSVSREKKESFPLTVTSAQKNPTAFYLCASSIRSTTYNEQFFGPGTRLTVL.